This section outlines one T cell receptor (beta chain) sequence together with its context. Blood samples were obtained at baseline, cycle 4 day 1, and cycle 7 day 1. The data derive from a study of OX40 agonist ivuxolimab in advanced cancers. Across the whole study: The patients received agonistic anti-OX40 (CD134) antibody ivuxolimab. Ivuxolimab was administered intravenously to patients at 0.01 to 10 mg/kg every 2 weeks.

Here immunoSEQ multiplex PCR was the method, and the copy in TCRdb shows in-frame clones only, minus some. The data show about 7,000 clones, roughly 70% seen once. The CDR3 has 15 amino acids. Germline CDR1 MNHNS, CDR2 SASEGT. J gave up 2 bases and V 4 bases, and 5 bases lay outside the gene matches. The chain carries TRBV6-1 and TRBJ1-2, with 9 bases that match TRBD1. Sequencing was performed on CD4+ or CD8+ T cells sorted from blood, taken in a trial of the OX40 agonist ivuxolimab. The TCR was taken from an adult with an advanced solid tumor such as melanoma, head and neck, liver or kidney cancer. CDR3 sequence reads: CASSARQGENYGYTF. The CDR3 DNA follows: TGTGCCAGCAGTGCCCGACAGGGGGAAAACTATGGCTACACCTTC.